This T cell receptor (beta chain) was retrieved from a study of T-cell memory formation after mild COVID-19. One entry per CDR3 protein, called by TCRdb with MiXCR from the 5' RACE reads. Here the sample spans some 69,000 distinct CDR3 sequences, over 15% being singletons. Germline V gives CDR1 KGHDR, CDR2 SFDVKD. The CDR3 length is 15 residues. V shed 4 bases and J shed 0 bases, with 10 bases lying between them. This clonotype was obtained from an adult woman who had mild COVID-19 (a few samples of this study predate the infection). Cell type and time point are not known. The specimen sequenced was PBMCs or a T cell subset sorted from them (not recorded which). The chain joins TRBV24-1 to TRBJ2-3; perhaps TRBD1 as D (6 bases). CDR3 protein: CATSDLRGSTDTQYF. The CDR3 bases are TGTGCCACCAGTGACCTCAGGGGTAGCACAGATACGCAGTATTTT.